This TCR beta chain was sequenced during a study of T-cell reconstitution after alpha-beta-depleted transplantation in children. Points from the study as a whole: Some patients owed their high day-60 TCRbeta diversity to surviving recipient T cells and thymic progenitors. Alpha-beta T cells about two months after transplant reportedly derived from several hundred expanded graft clones. T-cell counts and diversity at one year post-transplant came mainly from newly produced T cells.

V was pared by 4 bases and J by 5 bases, with 13 bases between. CDR3 length: 14 residues. Looked up from germline, CDR1 is SGHKS and CDR2 is YYEKEE (reference sequence). This clonotype was counted ten times or more. Its antigen remains unidentified. Unique molecular identifiers were used to barcode this TCRbeta library. TCRdb recomputed calls from the PCR reads with MiXCR, one row per CDR3 protein. This table holds hundreds of thousands of distinct CDR3 sequences, roughly 8.3% found once. Source: PBMCs, mostly from graft donor cells, taken 360 days after TCRalphabeta/CD19-depleted stem cell transplant. The sequence was collected from a male patient between 2 and 15 years old who had a stem cell transplant for acute myeloid leukemia, so the T cells may come from the graft donor. This rearrangement joins TRBV5-5 to TRBJ2-4, with a possible D match to TRBD1 (6 bases). CDR3 region: CASSLQGVENIQYF. The CDR3 bases are TGTGCCAGCAGCCTACAGGGAGTCGAAAACATTCAGTACTTC.